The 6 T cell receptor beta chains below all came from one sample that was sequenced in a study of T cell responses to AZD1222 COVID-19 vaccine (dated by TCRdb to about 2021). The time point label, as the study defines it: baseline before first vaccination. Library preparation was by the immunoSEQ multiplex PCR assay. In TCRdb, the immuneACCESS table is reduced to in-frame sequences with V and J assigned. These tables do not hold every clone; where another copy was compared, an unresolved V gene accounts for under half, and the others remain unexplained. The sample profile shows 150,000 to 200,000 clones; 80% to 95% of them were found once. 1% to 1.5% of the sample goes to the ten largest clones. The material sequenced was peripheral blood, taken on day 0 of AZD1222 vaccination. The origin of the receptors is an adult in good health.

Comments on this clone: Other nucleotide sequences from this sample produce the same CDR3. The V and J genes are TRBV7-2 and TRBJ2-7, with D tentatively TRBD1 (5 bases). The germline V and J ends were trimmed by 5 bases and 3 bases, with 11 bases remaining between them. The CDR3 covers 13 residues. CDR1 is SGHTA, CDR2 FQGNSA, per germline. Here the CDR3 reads CASSLGQFYEQYF. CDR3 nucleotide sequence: TGTGCCAGCAGCCTGGGGCAGTTCTACGAGCAGTACTTC.

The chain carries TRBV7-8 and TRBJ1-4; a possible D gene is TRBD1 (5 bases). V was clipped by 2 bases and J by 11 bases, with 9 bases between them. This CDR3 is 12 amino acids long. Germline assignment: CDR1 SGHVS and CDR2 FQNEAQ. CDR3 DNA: TGTGCCAGCAGCTTACAGGGAGGGAAACTGTTTTTT. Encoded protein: CASSLQGGKLFF. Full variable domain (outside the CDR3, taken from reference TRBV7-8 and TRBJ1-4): GAGVSQSPRYKVAKRGQDVALRCDPISGHVSLFWYQQALGQGPEFLTYFQNEAQLDKSGLPSDRFFAERPEGSVSTLKIQRTQQEDSAVYLCASSLQGGKLFFGSGTQLSVL.

In DNA form, the CDR3 reads TGTGCCAGCAGCTTACCCGTCGGGTTCGGGGGGGAGACCCAGTACTTC. It specifies CASSLPVGFGGETQYF. This chain connects TRBV11-2 to TRBJ2-5; 7 bases are shared with TRBD2. Trimming at V came to 2 bases and at J to 5 bases, leaving 11 bases not matched to a gene. The germline gives CDR1 SGHAT, CDR2 FQNNGV. The CDR3 loop spans 16 amino acids.

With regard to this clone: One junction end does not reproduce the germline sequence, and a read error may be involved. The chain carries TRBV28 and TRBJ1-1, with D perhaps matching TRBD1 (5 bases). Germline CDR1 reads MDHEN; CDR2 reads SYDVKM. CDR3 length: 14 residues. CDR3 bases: TGTGCCAGCAGACCCCACCCAGGGAACGCTGAAGCTTTCTTT. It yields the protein CASRPHPGNAEAFF.

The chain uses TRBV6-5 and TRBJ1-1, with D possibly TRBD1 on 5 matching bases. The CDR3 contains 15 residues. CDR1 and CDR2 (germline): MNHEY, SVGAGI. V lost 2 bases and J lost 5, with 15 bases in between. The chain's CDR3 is CASSYDRDVETEAFF. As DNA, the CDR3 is TGTGCCAGCAGTTACGACAGAGATGTTGAAACTGAAGCTTTCTTT.

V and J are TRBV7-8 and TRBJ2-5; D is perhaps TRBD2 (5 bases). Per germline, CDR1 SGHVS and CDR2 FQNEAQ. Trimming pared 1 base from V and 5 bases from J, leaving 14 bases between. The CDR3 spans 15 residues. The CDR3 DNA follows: TGTGCCAGCAGCTTAGTTGAGGGCGTCGAGGAGACCCAGTACTTC. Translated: CASSLVEGVEETQYF.